The 5 T cell receptor beta chains in this list originate from one sample, sequenced in a study of persistence of HIV-infected CD4 T cells. Which antigens these TCRs recognize remains unknown. The immunoSEQ assay was version 4, run in survey mode. Sequencing was performed with immunoSEQ multiplex PCR; in TCRdb, only in-frame clones are kept and a portion is missing. This table has 40,000 to 60,000 clones, 90% appearing once. This nonspecific control used anti-CD3/anti-CD28 bead stimulation of CD4+ T cells. Sorting of responding CD4+ T cells relied on upregulated CD40 ligand together with CD69. The material was CD4+ T cells sorted from PBMCs after approximately 20-hour stimulation, obtained from a patient who received antiretroviral therapy. These receptors were taken from an adult woman with HIV who was CMV-seropositive.

CDR3 residues: CASSLWGLDYGYTF. The CDR3 region has the DNA TGTGCCAGCAGCTTATGGGGTCTCGACTATGGCTACACCTTC. The chain carries TRBV5-6 and TRBJ1-2, with unresolved D. Per the germline V gene, CDR1 is SGHDT and CDR2 is YYEEEE. The CDR3 contains 14 residues. V was shortened by 2 bases and J by 3 bases, with 11 bases between the two germline ends.

The chain couples TRBV10-3 to TRBJ1-3; no firm D call. Germline loops: CDR1 ENHRY, CDR2 SYGVKD. V lost 9 bases, J lost 0 bases, and 12 bases lay in between. The CDR3 totals 14 residues. The CDR3 loop reads CAMTPGLSGNTIYF. The DNA of the CDR3 is TGTGCCATGACACCGGGCCTCTCTGGAAACACCATATATTTT.

This chain connects TRBV18 to TRBJ1-1; D may be TRBD1 (5 bases). Deletions cut 6 bases from V and 1 base from J, with 12 bases between. CDR3 length: 14 amino acids. The germline gives CDR1 KGHSH, CDR2 LQKENI. The CDR3 is CASSPGTGNTEAFF. The CDR3 DNA follows: TGTGCCAGCTCTCCCGGGACGGGGAACACTGAAGCTTTCTTT.

The V gene is TRBV24-1, the J gene TRBJ2-2, with a weak D call TRBD1 (6 bases). Deletions cut 6 bases from V and 0 bases from J, with 7 bases between. CDR1 is KGHDR, CDR2 SFDVKD, per germline. This CDR3 spans 14 amino acids. As DNA, the CDR3 is TGTGCCACCAGTCAGGGGACGAACACCGGGGAGCTGTTTTTT. Its protein is CATSQGTNTGELFF.

The gene calls are TRBV14 and TRBJ2-1; D gene unclear. Between the trimmed V and J ends, which lost 2 bases and 4 bases, there was a span of 6 bases. Germline V gene lookup returns CDR1 SGHDN and CDR2 FVKESK. The CDR3 is made up of 13 amino acids. The CDR3 is CASSQQVYNEQFF. The CDR3 DNA follows: TGTGCCAGCAGCCAACAGGTTTACAATGAGCAGTTCTTC.